Listed here are 17 T cell receptor beta chains from one sample, sequenced in a study of OX40 agonist ivuxolimab in advanced cancers. This table comes from immunoSEQ multiplex PCR, and its TCRdb copy is limited to in-frame clones, with some not included. The profile shows approximately 62,000 clones, nearly 90% of them singletons. Sequenced material: CD4+ or CD8+ T cells sorted from blood, taken in a trial of the OX40 agonist ivuxolimab. Receptors originate from an adult with an advanced solid tumor such as melanoma, head and neck, liver or kidney cancer.

This clone was picked up many times. CDR3 residues: CASSPRGTTNAGELFF. In nucleotides, the CDR3 is TGTGCCAGCAGCCCCAGGGGTACAACAAACGCCGGGGAGCTGTTTTTT. The genes are TRBV7-3 and TRBJ2-2; tentative D call: TRBD1 (6 bases). V lost 5 bases to trimming and J lost 6 bases, with 19 bases between them. The CDR3 has 16 amino acids. The germline V gene encodes CDR1 SGHTA and CDR2 FQGTGA.

The V gene is TRBV21-1, the J gene TRBJ1-5. TRBV21-1 is a pseudogene. The CDR3 loop spans 16 amino acids. Written as DNA, the CDR3 is TGTGCCAGCAGCAAAGGGATCGGGCAAGGCAATCAGCCCCAGCATTTT. The encoded protein is CASSKGIGQGNQPQHF.

V and J are TRBV7-2 and TRBJ2-7, with TRBD1 identical over 7 bases. The CDR3 runs 13 residues. The germline V gene encodes CDR1 SGHTA and CDR2 FQGNSA. The J segment lost 4 bases and the V segment lost 5 bases, leaving 5 bases of the junction unmatched. CDR3 loop: CASSEGQPYEQYV. The CDR3, as DNA: TGTGCCAGCAGCGAGGGACAGCCTTACGAGCAGTACGTC.

The chain combines TRBV27 with TRBJ2-2, with a possible D match to TRBD2 (6 bases). This CDR3 comprises 15 residues. Germline CDR1 and CDR2: MNHEY and SMNVEV (reference sequence). Trimming removed 2 bases at V and 7 bases at J, with 14 bases between. The CDR3 bases are TGTGCCAGCAGTTTAGGAACTAGCCTGGGCGGGGAGCTGTTTTTT. The encoded protein is CASSLGTSLGGELFF.

This clone is labeled as medium-sized. The genes are TRBV7-6 and TRBJ2-3; D may be TRBD1 (5 bases). Trimming shortened V by 8 bases and J by 5 bases, and 8 bases separated the two germline ends. The CDR3 runs 11 residues. Looked up from germline, CDR1 is SGHVS and CDR2 is FNYEAQ. This chain's CDR3 is CASYQGDTQYF. For the CDR3, the DNA is TGTGCCAGCTATCAGGGAGATACGCAGTATTTT.

The CDR3 spells CASSLAKGEQYF. The CDR3 bases are TGTGCCAGCAGCTTAGCGAAAGGGGAGCAGTACTTC. V usage is TRBV7-9 and J usage is TRBJ2-7; D uncertain. This CDR3 has 12 residues. The V end was cut by 0 bases, the J end by 7 bases, with 7 bases between. Germline V gene data show CDR1 as SEHNR and CDR2 as FQNEAQ (reference sequence).

This chain joins TRBV4-1 and TRBJ2-1, with 7 nucleotides matching TRBD2. CDR1 is MGHRA, CDR2 YSYEKL, per germline. The CDR3 has 16 residues. V shed 1 base and J 6 bases; nucleotides not matched to a gene: 9. This CDR3 reads CASSQAVRGKGNEQFF. The CDR3 nucleotides read TGCGCCAGCAGCCAAGCCGTGCGGGGGAAGGGCAATGAGCAGTTCTTC.

The chain recombines TRBV6-5 with TRBJ2-1; D may be TRBD1 or TRBD2 (5 bases each). With 6 bases removed from V and 9 bases from J, the gap between germline ends came to 21 bases. This CDR3 has 15 amino acids. The germline V gene encodes CDR1 MNHEY and CDR2 SVGAGI. In DNA, the CDR3 is TGTGCCAGCAGCTCCGGGGCCTTGGAATGGAGTGAGCAGTTCTTC. The encoded protein is CASSSGALEWSEQFF.

The J gene is TRBJ1-2, the V gene TRBV29-1; 9 bases match TRBD1. The CDR3 has 16 residues. Germline V gene lookup returns CDR1 SQVTM and CDR2 ANQGSEA. V shed 4 bases and J 7 bases; nucleotides not matched to a gene: 16. This CDR3 reads CSVGDQSGQGESGYTF. The CDR3 DNA reads TGCAGCGTTGGGGATCAATCGGGACAGGGAGAATCTGGCTACACCTTC.

The chain joins TRBV27 to TRBJ2-5, with 8 bases identical to TRBD2. The J call may be mistaken, given a closer DNA end match to TRBJ2-7. Germline loops: CDR1 MNHEY, CDR2 SMNVEV (reference sequence). The CDR3 is made up of 15 amino acids. The CDR3 region has the DNA TGTGCCAGCAGTTTATCCCTCGGACTAGCTGGCGAGCAGTACTTC. This codes for CASSLSLGLAGEQYF.

The CDR3 protein is CASSPDRYNSPLHF. CDR3 DNA: TGTGCCAGCAGCCCAGACAGATATAATTCACCCCTCCACTTT. The chain combines TRBV5-6 with TRBJ1-6, with D tentatively TRBD1 (5 bases). The CDR3 covers 14 residues. V was trimmed by 4 bases and J by 4 bases, leaving 9 bases between them. Germline CDR1 SGHDT, CDR2 YYEEEE. Combining the CDR3 with reference TRBV5-6 and TRBJ1-6 gives the whole variable domain DAGVTQSPTHLIKTRGQQVTLRCSPKSGHDTVSWYQQALGQGPQFIFQYYEEEERQRGNFPDRFSGHQFPNYSSELNVNALLLGDSALYLCASSPDRYNSPLHFGNGTRLTVT.

The chain combines TRBV6-1 with TRBJ1-1; D is unclear. V was shortened by 4 bases and J by 1 base, with 7 bases between the two germline ends. This CDR3 is 13 amino acids long. Germline CDR1 and CDR2: MNHNS and SASEGT. This chain's CDR3 is CASSVGGNTEAFF. The DNA for the CDR3 is TGTGCCAGCAGTGTGGGTGGGAACACTGAAGCTTTCTTT.

This sequence joins TRBV27 and TRBJ1-1; D gene uncertain. Deletions cut 9 bases from V and 1 base from J, with 9 bases between. Germline CDR1 MNHEY, CDR2 SMNVEV (reference sequence). This CDR3 is 12 amino acids long. Here the CDR3 DNA reads TGTGCCAGTCAGACTGGGAACACTGAAGCTTTCTTT. Translating it yields CASQTGNTEAFF.

V gene TRBV6-6 combines with J gene TRBJ1-2; D is possibly TRBD1 (5 bases). In germline, CDR1 is MNHNY, CDR2 SVGAGI (reference sequence). V was pared by 6 bases and J by 8 bases, with 13 bases between. This CDR3 spans 12 amino acids. The CDR3 spells CASSRLEGGYTF. The CDR3 bases are TGTGCCAGCAGCCGCCTCGAGGGGGGCTACACCTTC.

This clone has just one count. The chain uses TRBV27 and TRBJ2-7; 8 bases fit TRBD1. V was clipped by 7 bases and J by 4 bases; unmatched bases: 9. CDR3 length equals 14 residues. The germline CDR1 and CDR2 sequences are MNHEY and SMNVEV (reference sequence). CDR3: CASKKGQAIYEQYF. DNA for the CDR3: TGTGCCAGCAAGAAGGGACAGGCGATATACGAGCAGTACTTC.

For the CDR3, the DNA is TGTGCCAGCAGCTTAGAACAGCAAAAGGGCTACACCTTC. Its translation is CASSLEQQKGYTF. This rearrangement joins TRBV7-6 to TRBJ1-2; D not resolved. Germline V CDR1 and CDR2: SGHVS, FNYEAQ. V gave up 1 base and J gave up 8 bases, with 11 bases separating them. The CDR3 runs 13 residues.

The chain recombines TRBV11-2 with TRBJ1-2; no definite D call. The ends were cut back, 5 bases at V and 8 bases at J, with 18 bases in the middle. Germline CDR1 reads SGHAT; CDR2 reads FQNNGV. The CDR3 spans 14 residues. The CDR3 region is CASSRSCPCLGYTF. Here the CDR3 DNA reads TGTGCCAGCAGCCGATCTTGCCCCTGCCTGGGCTACACCTTC. Variable domain in full (rest from reference TRBV11-2 and TRBJ1-2): EAGVAQSPRYKIIEKRQSVAFWCNPISGHATLYWYQQILGQGPKLLIQFQNNGVVDDSQLPKDRFSAERLKGVDSTLKIQPAKLEDSAVYLCASSRSCPCLGYTFGSGTRLTVV.